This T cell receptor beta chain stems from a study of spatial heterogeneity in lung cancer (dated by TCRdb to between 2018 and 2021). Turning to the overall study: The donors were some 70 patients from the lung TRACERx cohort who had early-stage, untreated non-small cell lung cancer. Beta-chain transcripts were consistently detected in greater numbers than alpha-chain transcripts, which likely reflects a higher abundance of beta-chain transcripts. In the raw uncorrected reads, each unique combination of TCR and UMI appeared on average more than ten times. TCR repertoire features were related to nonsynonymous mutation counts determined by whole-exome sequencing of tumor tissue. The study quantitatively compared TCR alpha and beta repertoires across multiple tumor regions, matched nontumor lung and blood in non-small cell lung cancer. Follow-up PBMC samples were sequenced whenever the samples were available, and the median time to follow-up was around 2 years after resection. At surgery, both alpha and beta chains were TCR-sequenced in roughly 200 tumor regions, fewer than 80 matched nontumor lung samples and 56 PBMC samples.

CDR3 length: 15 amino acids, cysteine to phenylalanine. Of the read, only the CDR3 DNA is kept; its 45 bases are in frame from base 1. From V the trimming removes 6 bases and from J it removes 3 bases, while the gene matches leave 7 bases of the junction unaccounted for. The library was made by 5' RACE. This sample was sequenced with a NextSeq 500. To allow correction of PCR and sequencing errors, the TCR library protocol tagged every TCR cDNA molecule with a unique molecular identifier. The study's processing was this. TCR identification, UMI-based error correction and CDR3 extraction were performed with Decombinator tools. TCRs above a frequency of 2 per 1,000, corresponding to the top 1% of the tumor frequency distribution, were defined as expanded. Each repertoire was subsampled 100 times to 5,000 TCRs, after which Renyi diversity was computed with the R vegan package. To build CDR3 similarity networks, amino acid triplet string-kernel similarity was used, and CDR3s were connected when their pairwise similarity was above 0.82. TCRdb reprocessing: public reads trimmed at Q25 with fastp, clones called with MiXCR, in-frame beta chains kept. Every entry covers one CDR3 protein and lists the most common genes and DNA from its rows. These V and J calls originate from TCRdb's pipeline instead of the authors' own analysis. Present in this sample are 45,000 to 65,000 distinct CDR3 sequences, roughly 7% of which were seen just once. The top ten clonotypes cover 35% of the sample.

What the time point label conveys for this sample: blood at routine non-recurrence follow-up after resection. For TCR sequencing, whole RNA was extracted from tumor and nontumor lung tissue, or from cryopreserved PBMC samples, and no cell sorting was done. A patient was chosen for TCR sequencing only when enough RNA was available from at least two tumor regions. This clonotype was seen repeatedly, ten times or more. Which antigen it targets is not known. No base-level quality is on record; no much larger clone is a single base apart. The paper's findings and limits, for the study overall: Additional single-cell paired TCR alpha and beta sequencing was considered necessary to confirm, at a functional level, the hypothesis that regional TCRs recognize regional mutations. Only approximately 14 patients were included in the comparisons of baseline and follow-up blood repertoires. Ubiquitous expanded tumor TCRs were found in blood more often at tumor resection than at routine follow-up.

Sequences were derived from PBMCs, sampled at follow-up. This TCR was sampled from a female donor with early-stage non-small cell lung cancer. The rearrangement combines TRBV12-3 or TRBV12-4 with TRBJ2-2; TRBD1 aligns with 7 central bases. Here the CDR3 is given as CASRLTGADTGELFF. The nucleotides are TGTGCCAGCAGACTTACAGGGGCGGACACCGGGGAGCTGTTTTTT.